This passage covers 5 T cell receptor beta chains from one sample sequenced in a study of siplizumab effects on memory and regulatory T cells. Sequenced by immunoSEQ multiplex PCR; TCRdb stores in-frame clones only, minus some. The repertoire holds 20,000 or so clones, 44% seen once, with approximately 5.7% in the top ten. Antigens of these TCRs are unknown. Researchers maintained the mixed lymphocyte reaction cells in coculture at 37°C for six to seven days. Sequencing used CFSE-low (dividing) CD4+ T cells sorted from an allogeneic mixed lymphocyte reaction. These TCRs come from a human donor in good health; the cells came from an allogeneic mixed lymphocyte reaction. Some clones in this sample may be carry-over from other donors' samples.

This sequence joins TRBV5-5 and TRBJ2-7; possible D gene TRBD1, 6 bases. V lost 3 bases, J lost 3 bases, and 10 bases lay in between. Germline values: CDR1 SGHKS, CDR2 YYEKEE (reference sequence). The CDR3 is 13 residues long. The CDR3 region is CASSYDRIYEQYF. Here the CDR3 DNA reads TGTGCCAGCAGCTACGACAGGATCTACGAGCAGTACTTC.

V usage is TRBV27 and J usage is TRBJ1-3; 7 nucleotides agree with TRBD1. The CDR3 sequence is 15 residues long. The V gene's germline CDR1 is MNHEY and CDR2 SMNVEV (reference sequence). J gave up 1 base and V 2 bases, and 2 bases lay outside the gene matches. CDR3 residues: CASSLRGLSGNTIYF. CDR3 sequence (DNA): TGTGCCAGCAGTTTAAGGGGGCTGTCTGGAAACACCATATATTTT.

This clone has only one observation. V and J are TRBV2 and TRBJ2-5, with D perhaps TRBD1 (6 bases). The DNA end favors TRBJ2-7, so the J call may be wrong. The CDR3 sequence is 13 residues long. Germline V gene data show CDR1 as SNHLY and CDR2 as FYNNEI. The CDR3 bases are TGTGCCAGCAGTGGTTCTAGGGGGTACGAGCAGTACTTC. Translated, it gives CASSGSRGYEQYF.

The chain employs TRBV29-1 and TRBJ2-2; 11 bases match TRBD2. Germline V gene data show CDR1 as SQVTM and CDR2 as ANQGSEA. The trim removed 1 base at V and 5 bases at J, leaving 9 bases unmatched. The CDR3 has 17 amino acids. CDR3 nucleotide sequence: TGCAGCGTTGAAGGGGTAGCGGGAGGGCCGTGGACCGGGGAGCTGTTTTTT. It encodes CSVEGVAGGPWTGELFF.

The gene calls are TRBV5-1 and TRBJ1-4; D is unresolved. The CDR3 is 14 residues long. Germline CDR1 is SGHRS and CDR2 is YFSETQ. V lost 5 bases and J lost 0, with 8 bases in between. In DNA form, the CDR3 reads TGCGCCAGCAGTATCGGCGCAACTAATGAAAAACTGTTTTTT. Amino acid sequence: CASSIGATNEKLFF.